This TCR beta chain was identified during a study of CD4 T cells in relation to SARS-CoV-2 and coronaviruses. As for the study in general: PBMCs were cultured with antigen for nine to eleven days before TCR beta sequencing.

Per germline, CDR1 WSHSY and CDR2 SAAADI. Trimming left V 11 bases short and J 3 bases short, with 13 bases between. The CDR3 consists of 12 residues. Data came from immunoSEQ multiplex PCR; TCRdb stores just in-frame clones and leaves some out. The data hold about 31,000 clones, with more than 65% observed a single time. About this clone: Its antigen is currently unknown.

This chain links TRBV10-2 with TRBJ1-1, with D tentatively TRBD1 (5 bases). Sequenced sample: memory CD4+ T cells from PBMCs, cultured in vitro. This TCR derives from an adult with COVID-19. This chain's CDR3 is CASQSGDTEAFF. CDR3 nucleotide sequence: TGCGCCTCCCAGTCGGGGGACACTGAAGCTTTCTTT.